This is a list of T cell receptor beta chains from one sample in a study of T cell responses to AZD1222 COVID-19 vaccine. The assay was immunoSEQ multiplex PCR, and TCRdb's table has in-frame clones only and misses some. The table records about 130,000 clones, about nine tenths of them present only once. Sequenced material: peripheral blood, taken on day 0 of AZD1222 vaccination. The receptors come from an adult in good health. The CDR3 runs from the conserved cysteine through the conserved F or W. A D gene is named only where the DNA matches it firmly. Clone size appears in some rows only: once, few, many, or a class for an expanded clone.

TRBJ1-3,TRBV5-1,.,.,CASSLASGERNTIYF
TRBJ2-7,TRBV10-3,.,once,CAISGDGNYEQYF
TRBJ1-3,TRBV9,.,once,CASSALGGSSGNTIYF
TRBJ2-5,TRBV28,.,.,CASSLIEAGNQGTQYF
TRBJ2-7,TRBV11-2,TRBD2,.,CASSAYTSGSSYEQYF
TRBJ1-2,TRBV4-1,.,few,CASSQDKFNYGYTF
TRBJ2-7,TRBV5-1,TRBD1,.,CASSLAGTGRNEQYF
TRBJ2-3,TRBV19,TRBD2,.,CASRMLGLAGDDTQYF
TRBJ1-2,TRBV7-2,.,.,CASSHFELGDYGYTF
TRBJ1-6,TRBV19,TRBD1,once,CASTPDRGQSPLHF
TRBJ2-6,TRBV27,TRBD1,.,CASSWTGGGRTPSSGANVLTF
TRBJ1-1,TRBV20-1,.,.,CSASRPSAFF
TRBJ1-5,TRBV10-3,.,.,CAISDVGDGSYQPQHF
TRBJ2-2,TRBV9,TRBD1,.,CASSALGQANTGELFF
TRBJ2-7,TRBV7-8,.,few,CASSPRGLSSYEQYF
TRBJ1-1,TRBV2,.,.,CASSEQSTEAFF
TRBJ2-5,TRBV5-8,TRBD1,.,CASSLQGAQETQYF
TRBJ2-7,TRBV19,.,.,CAILYEQYF
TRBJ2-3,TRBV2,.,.,CASSLRGGLRDTQYF
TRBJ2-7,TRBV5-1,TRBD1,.,CASSSEQLTGREQYF
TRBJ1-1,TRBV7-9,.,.,CASSLARGTEAFF
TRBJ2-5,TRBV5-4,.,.,CASSGLGGPGTQYF
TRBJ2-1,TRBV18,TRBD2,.,CASSPTSGSLNEQFF
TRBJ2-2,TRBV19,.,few,CASSITGELFF
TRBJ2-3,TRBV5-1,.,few,CASSLGVLGEIPTDTQYF
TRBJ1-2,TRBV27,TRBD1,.,CASSPNFPGTGAGGYTF
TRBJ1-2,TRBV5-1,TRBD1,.,CASSPTQSTGPSYGYTF
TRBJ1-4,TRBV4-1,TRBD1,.,CASGRGVANEKLFF
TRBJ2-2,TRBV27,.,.,CATCWQEPNTGELFF
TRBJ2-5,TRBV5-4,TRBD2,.,CASSTGTSGRRARETQYF
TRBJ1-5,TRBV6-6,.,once,CASIQSEPNQPQHF
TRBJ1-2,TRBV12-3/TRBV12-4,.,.,CASSQGYGYTF
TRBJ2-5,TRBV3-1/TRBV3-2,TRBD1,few,CASSQAIQGETQYF
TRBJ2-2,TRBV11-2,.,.,CASSPDRYTGELFF
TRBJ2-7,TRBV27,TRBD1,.,CASSPSDRDEQYF